The 29 T cell receptor beta chains below come from one sample, sequenced in a study of blood T cells in healthy people across ages. The use of a sample-barcoded 5' primer and a J-beta primer mix characterized a second PCR of roughly 6 to 11 cycles. TCRdb reanalysed the 5' RACE reads using MiXCR and keeps one entry per CDR3 protein. In the table there are 1.5 million to 2 million distinct CDR3 sequences, 49% of which are singletons. The specimen sequenced was blood. Receptors were obtained from a middle-aged woman in good health.

The chain combines TRBV20-1 with TRBJ2-3; tentatively, D is TRBD1 or TRBD2 (7 bases each). Germline lookup yields CDR1 DFQATT and CDR2 SNEGSKA (reference sequence). This CDR3 is 14 amino acids long. Trimming cost V 3 bases and J 4 bases, with 14 bases left between them. Written as DNA, the CDR3 is TGCAGTGCTAGGGCCAGGGGGAGGGCAGATACGCAGTATTTT. Translated: CSARARGRADTQYF.

The table lists this clonotype with a few counts. V gene TRBV7-2 combines with J gene TRBJ2-1; 7 bases line up with TRBD1. J was trimmed by 6 bases and V by 4 bases; bases with no gene match: 6. The CDR3 spans 14 residues. CDR1 is SGHTA, CDR2 FQGNSA, per germline. CDR3 region: CASSSNRGPNEQFF. CDR3 coding DNA: TGTGCCAGCAGCTCCAACAGGGGCCCCAATGAGCAGTTCTTC.

This chain joins TRBV6-2 or TRBV6-3 and TRBJ2-5; D is undetermined. The CDR3 has 11 amino acids. Trimming stripped 7 bases from V and 8 bases from J, with 11 bases between. Germline-derived CDR1 and CDR2 are MNHEY and SVGEGT. The CDR3 region is CASTQTETQYF. The CDR3 DNA reads TGTGCCAGCACCCAGACTGAAACCCAGTACTTC.

This sequence joins TRBV10-3 and TRBJ2-2; 14 bases map to TRBD2. Germline CDR1 ENHRY, CDR2 SYGVKD. Trimming at V came to 11 bases and at J to 3 bases, leaving 8 bases not matched to a gene. The CDR3 length is 16 residues. CDR3 nucleotide sequence: TGTGCCCCCTCGGGACTAGCGGGGGTCGACACCGGGGAGCTGTTTTTT. This encodes CAPSGLAGVDTGELFF.

V and J are TRBV28 and TRBJ2-5, with D maybe TRBD1 (6 bases). V shed 3 bases and J shed 7 bases, with 18 bases lying between them. The germline gives CDR1 MDHEN, CDR2 SYDVKM. This CDR3 is 15 amino acids long. The CDR3 region has the DNA TGTGCCAGCAGTTTTTCCGGGACCCTAGGGGGGACCCAGTACTTC. Protein product: CASSFSGTLGGTQYF.

This clonotype was detected once. This rearrangement joins TRBV3-1 to TRBJ2-7, with D possibly being TRBD1 or TRBD2 (5 bases each). Germline CDR1 and CDR2: LGHDT and YNNKEL (reference sequence). The V end lost 3 bases, the J end lost 8 bases, and 14 bases lay between the germline ends. The CDR3 loop spans 13 amino acids. The CDR3 DNA reads TGTGCCAGCAGCCACGGGGCCGAGAACCAGCAGTACTTC. Protein product: CASSHGAENQQYF.

The chain has TRBV5-1 and TRBJ2-7, with D perhaps TRBD1 (5 bases). Per the germline V gene, CDR1 is SGHRS and CDR2 is YFSETQ. There are 13 residues in the CDR3. The germline V and J ends were trimmed by 4 bases and 5 bases, with 13 bases remaining between them. The CDR3 nucleotides are TGCGCCAGCAGCGACCCGCCCAGGGACGAGCAGTACTTC. Encoded protein: CASSDPPRDEQYF.

This clonotype was observed a few times. The CDR3 coding sequence is TGTGCCAGCAGCCAATTCTGGCGGGGTAGCACAGATACGCAGTATTTT. Its protein product is CASSQFWRGSTDTQYF. The chain couples TRBV4-2 to TRBJ2-3, with D possibly TRBD2 on 6 matching bases. V was cut by 2 bases and J by 0 bases, with 12 bases left in between. The CDR3 spans 16 residues. Germline loops: CDR1 LGHNA, CDR2 YNFKEQ.

The CDR3 DNA reads TGTGCCAGCAGCCCAATGGGTGGGGCTAATGAAAAACTGTTTTTT. This gives the protein CASSPMGGANEKLFF. V and J are TRBV7-2 and TRBJ1-4; no definite D call. Trimming shortened V by 5 bases and J by 3 bases, and 13 bases separated the two germline ends. The CDR3 is made up of 15 amino acids. Per the germline V gene, CDR1 is SGHTA and CDR2 is FQGNSA. Variable domain in full (rest from reference TRBV7-2 and TRBJ1-4): GAGVSQSPSNKVTEKGKDVELRCDPISGHTALYWYRQSLGQGLEFLIYFQGNSAPDKSGLPSDRFSAERTGGSVSTLTIQRTQQEDSAVYLCASSPMGGANEKLFFGSGTQLSVL.

The chain joins TRBV3-1 to TRBJ2-3; D possibly matches TRBD1 or TRBD2 (7 bases each). CDR1 and CDR2 (germline): LGHDT, YNNKEL (reference sequence). Trimming removed 0 bases from V and 1 base from J, with 11 bases in between. CDR3 size: 16 residues. The CDR3 coding sequence is TGTGCCAGCAGCCAAGAGACAGGGAGGGGCACAGATACGCAGTATTTT. It specifies CASSQETGRGTDTQYF.

V gene TRBV7-2 combines with J gene TRBJ1-6; possible D gene TRBD1, 5 bases. Germline V gives CDR1 SGHTA, CDR2 FQGNSA. This CDR3 is 15 amino acids long. V was trimmed by 3 bases and J by 7 bases, leaving 13 bases between them. The CDR3 DNA is TGTGCCAGCAGCTTGGGACCGCTGCCAAATTCACCCCTCCACTTT. Protein product: CASSLGPLPNSPLHF. Full variable domain (remainder filled in from reference TRBV7-2 and TRBJ1-6): GAGVSQSPSNKVTEKGKDVELRCDPISGHTALYWYRQSLGQGLEFLIYFQGNSAPDKSGLPSDRFSAERTGGSVSTLTIQRTQQEDSAVYLCASSLGPLPNSPLHFGNGTRLTVT.

The chain joins TRBV20-1 to TRBJ2-2; D uncertain. The CDR3 runs to 12 residues. The V and J ends lost 1 base and 4 bases respectively, with 4 bases between them. Germline V gives CDR1 DFQATT, CDR2 SNEGSKA (reference sequence). This chain's CDR3 is CSARALTGELFF. The CDR3 DNA follows: TGCAGTGCTAGAGCCCTCACCGGGGAGCTGTTTTTT.

V usage is TRBV12-3 or TRBV12-4 and J usage is TRBJ2-5; D call uncertain. V was cut by 3 bases and J by 2 bases, with 10 bases left in between. The CDR3 is 14 residues long. CDR3 nucleotides: TGTGCCAGCAGTTTCTCTAGAGTTCAAGAGACCCAGTACTTC. Its protein product is CASSFSRVQETQYF.

This clonotype was observed a handful of times. The rearrangement uses TRBV20-1 and TRBJ2-5; 11 bases align to TRBD2. V lost 3 bases, J lost 5 bases, and 8 bases stayed unmatched. CDR3 length: 15 amino acids. CDR1 is DFQATT and CDR2 is SNEGSKA in the germline V gene (reference sequence). Here the CDR3 reads CSASHSGGDDETQYF. CDR3 nucleotide sequence: TGCAGTGCTAGTCATAGCGGGGGGGACGATGAGACCCAGTACTTC.

This chain connects TRBV7-9 to TRBJ1-2; D ambiguous. This CDR3 is 13 amino acids long. V dropped 5 bases and J dropped 4 bases, with 11 bases sitting between them. Germline loops: CDR1 SEHNR, CDR2 FQNEAQ (reference sequence). For the CDR3, the DNA is TGTGCCAGCAGCCCACCTCGAGGCTATGGCTACACCTTC. Protein product: CASSPPRGYGYTF.

The rearrangement links TRBV4-1 to TRBJ2-7, with 8 nucleotides matching TRBD1. Germline V lookup: CDR1 MGHRA, CDR2 YSYEKL. Trimming removed 4 bases from V and 6 bases from J; junction bases left unmatched: 5. The CDR3 is made up of 13 amino acids. The chain's CDR3 is CASSPTGVGEQYF. The CDR3 DNA sequence: TGCGCCAGCAGCCCGACAGGGGTCGGCGAGCAGTACTTC.

This clonotype was detected only once. This chain connects TRBV6-2 or TRBV6-3 to TRBJ2-3; D gene uncertain. There are 12 residues in the CDR3. The germline gives CDR1 MNHEY, CDR2 SVGEGT. The V end lost 4 bases, the J end lost 5 bases, and 7 bases lay between the germline ends. The CDR3 DNA reads TGTGCCAGCAGTTTTCCGGTAGATACGCAGTATTTT. As protein: CASSFPVDTQYF.

This chain joins TRBV20-1 and TRBJ2-1, with a tentative D call TRBD1 (5 bases). The germline CDR1 and CDR2 sequences are DFQATT and SNEGSKA (reference sequence). The CDR3 is 14 amino acids. Trimming removed 5 bases at V and 3 bases at J, with 14 bases between. In DNA form, the CDR3 reads TGCAGTGCTGGCCAGGGTTCAGGCTACAATGAGCAGTTCTTC. Protein: CSAGQGSGYNEQFF.

This chain connects TRBV28 to TRBJ1-2, with D unresolved. With 5 bases removed from V and 5 bases from J, the gap between germline ends came to 15 bases. Germline lookup yields CDR1 MDHEN and CDR2 SYDVKM. The length of the CDR3 is 14 residues. The CDR3 DNA reads TGTGCCAGCAGTCCCCCCAGGCTTCAATATGGCTACACCTTC. It yields the protein CASSPPRLQYGYTF.

In this sample, this clonotype turned up a few times. The chain recombines TRBV3-1 with TRBJ2-7; TRBD1 aligns across 9 bases. The CDR3 length is 15 residues. Trimming cost V 4 bases and J 1 base; bases outside gene matches: 5. Germline CDR1 is LGHDT and CDR2 is YNNKEL (reference sequence). The CDR3 is CASSRNRGRSYEQYF. CDR3 DNA: TGTGCCAGCAGCCGTAACAGGGGGCGTTCCTACGAGCAGTACTTC.

This clonotype was observed a handful of times. This chain connects TRBV29-1 to TRBJ2-4, with 8 bases matching TRBD1. The assigned J gene may be wrong: the sequence end matches TRBJ2-5 better. CDR1 is SQVTM and CDR2 is ANQGSEA in the germline V gene. The CDR3 runs 13 residues. The DNA for the CDR3 is TGCAGCGCTCGGACAGGGATTAGAGAGACCCAGTACTTC. This translates into CSARTGIRETQYF.

The chain employs TRBV14 and TRBJ1-2, with no clear D. CDR3 length: 14 residues. The germline V gene has CDR1 SGHDN and CDR2 FVKESK. Trimming shortened V by 2 bases and J by 1 base, and 8 bases separated the two germline ends. This chain's CDR3 is CASSQQFRNYGYTF. CDR3 in DNA: TGTGCCAGCAGCCAACAGTTCCGTAACTATGGCTACACCTTC.

This sequence joins TRBV20-1 and TRBJ1-4, with a possible D match to TRBD1 (5 bases). This CDR3 contains 13 residues. Trimming stripped 4 bases from V and 7 bases from J, with 13 bases between. The germline gives CDR1 DFQATT, CDR2 SNEGSKA (reference sequence). The CDR3, as DNA: TGCAGTGCTACCCGGGACTCACCTGAAAAACTGTTTTTT. This gives the protein CSATRDSPEKLFF.

The genes are TRBV7-2 and TRBJ1-6; D unresolved. This CDR3 is 16 amino acids long. Trimming pared 5 bases from V and 9 bases from J, leaving 20 bases between. Germline V gene lookup returns CDR1 SGHTA and CDR2 FQGNSA. CDR3 amino acids: CASSASRGSGGSPLHF. Here the CDR3 DNA reads TGTGCCAGCAGCGCAAGTAGAGGATCGGGCGGTTCACCCCTCCACTTT.

In its sample, this clonotype was seen once. J is TRBJ2-5 and V is TRBV7-9; maybe TRBD1 (5 bases). With 11 bases removed from V and 1 base from J, the gap between germline ends came to 14 bases. The CDR3 is made up of 13 amino acids. Germline V lookup: CDR1 SEHNR, CDR2 FQNEAQ (reference sequence). The CDR3 nucleotides read TGTGCCGGACAACGGGCTAGCCAAGAGACCCAGTACTTC. Its protein product is CAGQRASQETQYF.

This clonotype has more than one count but fewer than ten. The chain has TRBV5-1 and TRBJ1-1; D is perhaps TRBD1 (6 bases). The CDR3 is made up of 14 amino acids. Germline V lookup: CDR1 SGHRS, CDR2 YFSETQ. Trimming took 4 bases from V and 4 from J, leaving 14 bases between them. The CDR3 DNA sequence: TGCGCCAGCAGCCCAGGGGTGATGGGCACTGAAGCTTTCTTT. As protein: CASSPGVMGTEAFF.

The chain uses TRBV6-1 and TRBJ2-1; 11 bases are a match to TRBD2. CDR3 length: 17 residues. Germline loops: CDR1 MNHNS, CDR2 SASEGT. Unmatched junction bases numbered 8, after V lost 7 bases and J lost 0 bases. DNA for the CDR3: TGTGCCAGCATCCGTACTAGCGGGGGACCCTCCTACAATGAGCAGTTCTTC. Translation: CASIRTSGGPSYNEQFF.

The V gene is TRBV12-3 or TRBV12-4, the J gene TRBJ1-6, with a possible D match to TRBD1 (6 bases). CDR3 length equals 14 residues. V gave up 4 bases and J gave up 6 bases, with 10 bases separating them. The CDR3 coding sequence is TGTGCCAGCAGTTCAGCACAGGGTAATTCACCCCTCCACTTT. As protein: CASSSAQGNSPLHF.

The chain joins TRBV20-1 to TRBJ2-1; perhaps TRBD1 as D (6 bases). CDR3 size: 17 residues. Per germline, CDR1 DFQATT and CDR2 SNEGSKA (reference sequence). V was pared by 6 bases and J by 0 bases, with 21 bases between. The CDR3 spells CSAQAIQGRGSYNEQFF. In DNA, the CDR3 is TGCAGTGCCCAGGCTATTCAGGGGCGCGGCTCCTACAATGAGCAGTTCTTC.